This T cell receptor beta chain was observed in a study of monozygotic twins with inflammatory bowel disease. General study points: Sharing of clonotypes with others was lower in IBD patients than in healthy twins, and this was especially so with disease activity. Patients got different immunosuppressive treatments, which may have made their repertoires more variable.

For this clonotype: The antigen is unknown.

TCRdb reanalyzed the 5' RACE reads, giving one entry per CDR3 protein sequence and no DNA. The listing records approximately 400,000 distinct CDR3 sequences. Blood (2.5 ml) was collected from every donor individually. The authors isolated total RNA from whole blood without sorting T cells. The TCR sequence derives from a human donor with ulcerative colitis or Crohn's disease, or a healthy co-twin of an affected twin (not recorded which). The sample was blood.

This chain's CDR3 is CASSLDPISYEQYF. The V and J genes are TRBV11-2 and TRBJ2-7. Germline values: CDR1 SGHAT, CDR2 FQNNGV. This CDR3 is built from 14 residues.